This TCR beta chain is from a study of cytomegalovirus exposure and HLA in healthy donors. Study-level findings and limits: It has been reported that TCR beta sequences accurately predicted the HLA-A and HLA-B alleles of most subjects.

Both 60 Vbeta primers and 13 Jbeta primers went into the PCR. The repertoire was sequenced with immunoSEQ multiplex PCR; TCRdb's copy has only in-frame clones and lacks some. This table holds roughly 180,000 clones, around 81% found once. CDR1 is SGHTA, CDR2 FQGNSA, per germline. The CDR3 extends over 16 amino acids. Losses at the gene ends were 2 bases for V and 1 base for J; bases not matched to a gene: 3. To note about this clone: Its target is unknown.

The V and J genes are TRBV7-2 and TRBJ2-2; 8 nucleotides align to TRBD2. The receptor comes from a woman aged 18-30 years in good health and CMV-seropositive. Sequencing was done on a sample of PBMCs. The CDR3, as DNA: TGTGCCAGCAGCTTACGGGGGGGCGGGAACACCGGGGAGCTGTTTTTT. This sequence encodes CASSLRGGGNTGELFF.